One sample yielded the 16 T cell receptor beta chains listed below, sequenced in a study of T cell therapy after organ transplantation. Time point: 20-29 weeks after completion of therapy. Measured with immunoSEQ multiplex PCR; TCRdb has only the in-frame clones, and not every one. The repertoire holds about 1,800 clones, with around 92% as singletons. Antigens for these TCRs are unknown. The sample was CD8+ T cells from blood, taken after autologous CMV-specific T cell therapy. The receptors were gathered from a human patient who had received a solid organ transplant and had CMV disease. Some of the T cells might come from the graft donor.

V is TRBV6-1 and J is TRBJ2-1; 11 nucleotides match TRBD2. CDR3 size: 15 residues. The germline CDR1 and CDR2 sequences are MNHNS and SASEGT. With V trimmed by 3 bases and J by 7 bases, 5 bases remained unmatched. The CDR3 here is CASSDGSGRENEQFF. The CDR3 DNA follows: TGTGCCAGCAGTGATGGTAGCGGGAGGGAAAATGAGCAGTTCTTC.

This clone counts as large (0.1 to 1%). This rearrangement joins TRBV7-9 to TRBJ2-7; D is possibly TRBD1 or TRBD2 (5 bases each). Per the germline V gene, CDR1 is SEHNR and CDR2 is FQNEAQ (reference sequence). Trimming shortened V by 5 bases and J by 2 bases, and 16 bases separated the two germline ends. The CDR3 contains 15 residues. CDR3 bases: TGTGCCAGCAGCCTAAGATGGGGGATCCCCTACGAGCAGTACTTC. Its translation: CASSLRWGIPYEQYF. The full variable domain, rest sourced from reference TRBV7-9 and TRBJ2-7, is DTGVSQNPRHKITKRGQNVTFRCDPISEHNRLYWYRQTLGQGPEFLTYFQNEAQLEKSRLLSDRFSAERPKGSFSTLEIQRTEQGDSAMYLCASSLRWGIPYEQYFGPGTRLTVT.

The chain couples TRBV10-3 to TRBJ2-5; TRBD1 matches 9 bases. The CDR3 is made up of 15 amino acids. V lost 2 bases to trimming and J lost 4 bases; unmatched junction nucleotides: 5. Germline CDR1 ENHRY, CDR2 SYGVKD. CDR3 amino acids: CAISERQGEGETQYF. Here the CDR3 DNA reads TGTGCCATCAGTGAGCGACAGGGGGAAGGAGAGACCCAGTACTTC.

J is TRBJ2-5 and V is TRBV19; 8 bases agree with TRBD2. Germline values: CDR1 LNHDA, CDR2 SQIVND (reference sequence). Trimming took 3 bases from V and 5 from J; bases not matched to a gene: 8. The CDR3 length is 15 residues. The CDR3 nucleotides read TGTGCCAGTAGTATCCGAGCGGGGGTCGGGGAGACCCAGTACTTC. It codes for CASSIRAGVGETQYF.

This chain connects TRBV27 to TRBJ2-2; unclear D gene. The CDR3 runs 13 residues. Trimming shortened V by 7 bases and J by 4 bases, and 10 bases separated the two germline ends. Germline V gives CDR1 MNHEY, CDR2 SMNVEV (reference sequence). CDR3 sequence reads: CASNTFGTGELFF. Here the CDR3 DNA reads TGTGCCAGCAATACCTTTGGCACCGGGGAGCTGTTTTTT.

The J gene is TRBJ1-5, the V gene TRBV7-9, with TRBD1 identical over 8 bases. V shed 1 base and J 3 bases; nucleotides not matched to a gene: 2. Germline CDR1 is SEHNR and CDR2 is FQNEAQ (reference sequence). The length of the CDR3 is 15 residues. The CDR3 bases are TGTGCCAGCAGCTTAGGGACAGGGAACAATCAGCCCCAGCATTTT. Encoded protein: CASSLGTGNNQPQHF.

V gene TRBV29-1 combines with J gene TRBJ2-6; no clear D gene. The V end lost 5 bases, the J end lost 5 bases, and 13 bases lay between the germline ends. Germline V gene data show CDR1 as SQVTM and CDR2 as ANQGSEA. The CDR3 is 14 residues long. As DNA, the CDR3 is TGCAGCGTTTGCATACAAAGTCGGGCCAACGTCCTGACTTTC. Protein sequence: CSVCIQSRANVLTF. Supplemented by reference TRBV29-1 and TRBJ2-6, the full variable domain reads SAVISQKPSRDICQRGTSLTIQCQVDSQVTMMFWYRQQPGQSLTLIATANQGSEATYESGFVIDKFPISRPNLTFSTLTVSNMSPEDSSIYLCSVCIQSRANVLTFGAGSRLTVL.

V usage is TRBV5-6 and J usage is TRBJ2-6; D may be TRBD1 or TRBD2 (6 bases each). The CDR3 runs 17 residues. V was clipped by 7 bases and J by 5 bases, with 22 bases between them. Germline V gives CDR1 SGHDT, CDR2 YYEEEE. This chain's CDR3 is CASWRDNSHSRANVLTF. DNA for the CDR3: TGTGCCAGCTGGCGGGACAATAGTCACAGTCGGGCCAACGTCCTGACTTTC.

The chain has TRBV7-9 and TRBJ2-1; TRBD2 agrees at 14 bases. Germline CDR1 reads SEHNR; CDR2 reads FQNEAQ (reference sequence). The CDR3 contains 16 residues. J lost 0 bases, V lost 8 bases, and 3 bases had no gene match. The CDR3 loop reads CASAGTSGSSYNEQFF. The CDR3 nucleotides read TGTGCCAGCGCTGGGACTAGCGGGAGCTCCTACAATGAGCAGTTCTTC.

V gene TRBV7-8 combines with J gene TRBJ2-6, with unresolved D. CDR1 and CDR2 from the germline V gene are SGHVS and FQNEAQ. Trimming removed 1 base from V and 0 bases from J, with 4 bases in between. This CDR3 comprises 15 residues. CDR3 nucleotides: TGTGCCAGCAGCTTAGGTGTCTCTGGGGCCAACGTCCTGACTTTC. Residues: CASSLGVSGANVLTF.

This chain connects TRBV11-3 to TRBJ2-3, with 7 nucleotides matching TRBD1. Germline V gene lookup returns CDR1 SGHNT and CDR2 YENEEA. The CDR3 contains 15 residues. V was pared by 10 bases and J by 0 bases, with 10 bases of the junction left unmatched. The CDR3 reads CATEGAFSSTDTQYF. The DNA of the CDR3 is TGTGCCACCGAGGGGGCTTTCTCTAGCACAGATACGCAGTATTTT.

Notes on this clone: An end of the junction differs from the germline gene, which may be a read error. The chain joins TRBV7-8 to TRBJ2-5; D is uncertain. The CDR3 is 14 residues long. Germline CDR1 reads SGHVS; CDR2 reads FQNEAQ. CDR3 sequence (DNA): TGTGCCAGCGGCTTACCGGAACACCAAGAGACCCAGTACTTC. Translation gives CASGLPEHQETQYF.

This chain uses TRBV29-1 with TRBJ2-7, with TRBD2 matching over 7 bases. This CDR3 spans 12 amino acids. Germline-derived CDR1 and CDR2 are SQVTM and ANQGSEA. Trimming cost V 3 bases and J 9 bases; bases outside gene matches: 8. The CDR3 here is CSVEGTNAGQYF. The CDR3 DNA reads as TGCAGCGTTGAGGGGACTAACGCGGGGCAGTACTTC.

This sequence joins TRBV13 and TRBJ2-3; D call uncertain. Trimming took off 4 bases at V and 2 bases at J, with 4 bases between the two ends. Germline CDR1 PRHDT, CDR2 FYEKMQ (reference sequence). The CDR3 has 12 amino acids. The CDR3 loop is CASSSLTDTQYF. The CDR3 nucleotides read TGTGCCAGCAGCTCCCTCACAGATACGCAGTATTTT.

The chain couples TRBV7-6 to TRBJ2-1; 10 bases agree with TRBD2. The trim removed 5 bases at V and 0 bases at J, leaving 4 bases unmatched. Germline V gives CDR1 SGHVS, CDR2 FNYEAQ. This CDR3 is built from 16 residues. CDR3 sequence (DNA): TGTGCCAGCAGCCCGGGACTAGCGTCCTCCTACAATGAGCAGTTCTTC. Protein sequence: CASSPGLASSYNEQFF.

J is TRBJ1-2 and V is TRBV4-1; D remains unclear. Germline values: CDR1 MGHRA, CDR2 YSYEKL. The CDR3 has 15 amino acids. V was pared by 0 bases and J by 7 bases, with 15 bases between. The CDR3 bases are TGCGCCAGCAGCCAAGAATTGGGATCCGGTGCTGGCTACACCTTC. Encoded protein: CASSQELGSGAGYTF.